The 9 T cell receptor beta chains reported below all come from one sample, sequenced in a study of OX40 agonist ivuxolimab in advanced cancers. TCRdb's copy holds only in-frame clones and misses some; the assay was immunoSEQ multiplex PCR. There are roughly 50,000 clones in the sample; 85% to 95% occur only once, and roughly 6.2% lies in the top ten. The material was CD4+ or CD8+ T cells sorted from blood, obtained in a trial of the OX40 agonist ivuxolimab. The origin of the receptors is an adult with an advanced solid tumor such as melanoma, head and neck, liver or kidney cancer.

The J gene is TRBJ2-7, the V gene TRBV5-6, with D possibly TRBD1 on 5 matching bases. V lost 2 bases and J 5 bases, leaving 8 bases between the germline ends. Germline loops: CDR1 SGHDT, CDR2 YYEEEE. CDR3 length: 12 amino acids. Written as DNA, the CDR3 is TGTGCCAGCAGCTTCCAGGGAAACGAGCAGTACTTC. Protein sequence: CASSFQGNEQYF.

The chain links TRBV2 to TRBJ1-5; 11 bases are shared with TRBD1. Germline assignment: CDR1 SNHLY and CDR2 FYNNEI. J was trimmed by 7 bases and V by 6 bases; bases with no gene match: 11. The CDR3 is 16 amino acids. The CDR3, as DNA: TGTGCCAGCAGCACAGGACAGGGGGCGATAGGGCAGCCCCAGCATTTT. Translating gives CASSTGQGAIGQPQHF.

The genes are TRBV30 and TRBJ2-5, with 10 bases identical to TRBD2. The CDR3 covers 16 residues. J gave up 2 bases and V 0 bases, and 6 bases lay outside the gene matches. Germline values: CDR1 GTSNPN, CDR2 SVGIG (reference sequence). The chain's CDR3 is CAWSVFTAGGQETQYF. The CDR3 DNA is TGTGCCTGGAGTGTATTTACAGCGGGGGGGCAAGAGACCCAGTACTTC.

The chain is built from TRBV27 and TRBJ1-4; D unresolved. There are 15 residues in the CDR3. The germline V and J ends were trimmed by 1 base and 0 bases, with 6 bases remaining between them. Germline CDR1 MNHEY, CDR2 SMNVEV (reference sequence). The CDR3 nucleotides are TGTGCCAGCAGTTTATTGGGGACAACTAATGAAAAACTGTTTTTT. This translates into CASSLLGTTNEKLFF.

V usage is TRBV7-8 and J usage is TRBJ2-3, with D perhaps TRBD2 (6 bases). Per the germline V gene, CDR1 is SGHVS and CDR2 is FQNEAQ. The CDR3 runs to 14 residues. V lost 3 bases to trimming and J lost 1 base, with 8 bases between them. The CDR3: CASSFRGGTDTQYF. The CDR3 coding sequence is TGTGCCAGCAGCTTTCGCGGGGGCACAGATACGCAGTATTTT.

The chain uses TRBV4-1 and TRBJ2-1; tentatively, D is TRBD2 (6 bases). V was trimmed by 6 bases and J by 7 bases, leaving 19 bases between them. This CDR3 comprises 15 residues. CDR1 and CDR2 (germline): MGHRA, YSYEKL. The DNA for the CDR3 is TGCGCCAGCAGTCTTCACGCGGGATCAGAGAATGAGCAGTTCTTC. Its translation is CASSLHAGSENEQFF.

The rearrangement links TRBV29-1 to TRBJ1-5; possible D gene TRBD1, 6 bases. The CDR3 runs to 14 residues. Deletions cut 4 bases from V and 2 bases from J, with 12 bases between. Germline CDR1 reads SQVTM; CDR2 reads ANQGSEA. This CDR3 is CSVVSGVGNQPQHF. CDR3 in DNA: TGCAGCGTTGTATCAGGGGTGGGCAATCAGCCCCAGCATTTT. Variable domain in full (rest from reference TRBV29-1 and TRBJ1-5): SAVISQKPSRDICQRGTSLTIQCQVDSQVTMMFWYRQQPGQSLTLIATANQGSEATYESGFVIDKFPISRPNLTFSTLTVSNMSPEDSSIYLCSVVSGVGNQPQHFGDGTRLSIL.

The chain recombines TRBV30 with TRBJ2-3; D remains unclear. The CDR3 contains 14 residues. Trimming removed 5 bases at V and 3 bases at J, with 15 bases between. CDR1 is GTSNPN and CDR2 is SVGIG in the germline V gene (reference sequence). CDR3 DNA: TGTGCCTGGGGACCCGGCGCGGAGACAGATACGCAGTATTTT. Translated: CAWGPGAETDTQYF.

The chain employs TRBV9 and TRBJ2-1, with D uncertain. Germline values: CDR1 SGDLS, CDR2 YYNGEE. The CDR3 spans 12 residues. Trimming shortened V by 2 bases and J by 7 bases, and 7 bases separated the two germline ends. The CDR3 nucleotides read TGTGCCAGCAGCGTCGTTCCTAATGAGCAGTTCTTC. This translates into CASSVVPNEQFF.